The clone carrying this T cell receptor (beta chain) was observed a few times. The sample originates from a study of blood T cell repertoires in COVID-19. Repertoires were generated with immunoSEQ multiplex PCR, while TCRdb's copy carries only in-frame clones and drops some. The sample has a few hundred thousand clones; more than 75% are singletons. The sequenced material came from peripheral blood. This TCR derives from a man aged 40-49 years who had recovered from COVID-19.

The CDR3 DNA sequence: TGCGCCAGCGGCCGAGAAGGAGACCCCACAGATACGCAGTATTTT. Its protein is CASGREGDPTDTQYF. V usage is TRBV5-1 and J usage is TRBJ2-3; D is ambiguous. The CDR3 runs 15 residues. Looked up from germline, CDR1 is SGHRS and CDR2 is YFSETQ. V gave up 7 bases and J gave up 2 bases, with 17 bases separating them.